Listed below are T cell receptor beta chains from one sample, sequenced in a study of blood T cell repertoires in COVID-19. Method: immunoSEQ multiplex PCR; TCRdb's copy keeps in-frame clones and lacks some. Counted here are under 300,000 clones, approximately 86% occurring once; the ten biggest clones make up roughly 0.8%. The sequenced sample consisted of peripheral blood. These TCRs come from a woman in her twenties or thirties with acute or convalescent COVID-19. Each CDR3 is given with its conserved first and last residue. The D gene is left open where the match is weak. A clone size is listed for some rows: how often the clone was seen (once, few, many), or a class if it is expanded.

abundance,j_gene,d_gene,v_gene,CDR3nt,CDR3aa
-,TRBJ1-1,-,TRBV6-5,TGTGCCAGCAGTTACTCGAATTTAGCTGAAGCTTTCTTT,CASSYSNLAEAFF
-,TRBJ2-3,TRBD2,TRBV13,TGTGCCAGCAGCGCGCCACTAGCGGGTTCCCTTAGCACAGATACGCAGTATTTT,CASSAPLAGSLSTDTQYF
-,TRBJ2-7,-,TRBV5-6,TGTGCCAGCAGCGGCCCCCTGAACTACGAGCAGTACTTC,CASSGPLNYEQYF
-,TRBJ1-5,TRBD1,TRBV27,TGTGCCAGCCAGGGGGCGAATCAGCCCCAGCATTTT,CASQGANQPQHF
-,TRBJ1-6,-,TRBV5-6,TGTGCCAGCAGCTTGGGTATTAAGACAGAGTCACCCCTCCACTTT,CASSLGIKTESPLHF
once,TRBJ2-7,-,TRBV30,TGTGCCTGGAGTGTGGGCAGCTCCTACGAGCAGTACTTC,CAWSVGSSYEQYF
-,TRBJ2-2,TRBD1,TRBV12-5,TGTGCTAGTGGCGGACAGGGCGACACCGGGGAGCTGTTTTTT,CASGGQGDTGELFF
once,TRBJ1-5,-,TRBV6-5,TGTGCCAGCAGATCCGGGACATTCAGCAATCAGCCCCAGCATTTT,CASRSGTFSNQPQHF
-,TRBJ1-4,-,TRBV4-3,TGCGCCAGCAGCCAAGATAGTATGGGCGGGGATTTAAATGAAAAACTGTTTTTT,CASSQDSMGGDLNEKLFF
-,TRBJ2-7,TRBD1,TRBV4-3,TGCGCCAGCAGCCTGGGACAGGGAATCGACGAGCAGTACTTC,CASSLGQGIDEQYF
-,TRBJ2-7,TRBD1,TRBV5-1,TGCGCCAGCAGCTTGAAGTTTGGGACAGGGAAAGGCTACGAGCAGTACTTC,CASSLKFGTGKGYEQYF
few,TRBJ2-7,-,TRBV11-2,TGTGCCAGCAGCTTAGATATTCGCGGAACAAAAAGCTACGAGCAGTACTTC,CASSLDIRGTKSYEQYF
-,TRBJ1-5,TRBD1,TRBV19,TGTGCCAGTACCCCGGGACAGGGTAACCAGCCCCAGCATTTT,CASTPGQGNQPQHF
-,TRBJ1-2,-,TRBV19,TGTGCCAGTAGTATAGTCAGGGCGGACTATGGCTACACCTTC,CASSIVRADYGYTF
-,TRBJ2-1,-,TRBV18,TGTGCCAGCTCACCAAAATTCGTTGATGAGCAGTTCTTC,CASSPKFVDEQFF
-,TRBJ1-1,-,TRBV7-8,TGTGCCAGCAGCTTAGTACACAAGAACACTGAAGCTTTCTTT,CASSLVHKNTEAFF
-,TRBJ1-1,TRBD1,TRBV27,TGTGCCAGCAGCCGCGACAGGGTGAACACTGAAGCTTTCTTT,CASSRDRVNTEAFF
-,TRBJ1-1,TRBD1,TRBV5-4,TGTGCCAGCAGCTTGGTGAAGGGGGCAAACACTGAAGCTTTCTTT,CASSLVKGANTEAFF
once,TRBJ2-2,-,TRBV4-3,TGCGCCAGCAGCCAATTCCCGGGGTACACCGGGGAGCTGTTTTTT,CASSQFPGYTGELFF
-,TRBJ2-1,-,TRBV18,TGTGCCAGCTCTGAGGGATGGGAGTACAATGAGCAGTTCTTC,CASSEGWEYNEQFF
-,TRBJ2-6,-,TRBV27,TGTGCCAGCAGTTTAGGTCCGGGTGGGGCCAACGTCCTGACTTTC,CASSLGPGGANVLTF
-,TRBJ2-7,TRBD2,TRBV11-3,TGTGCCAGCAGCCAGGGACTAGCGGGAGGCTGGGGCGAGCAGTACTTC,CASSQGLAGGWGEQYF
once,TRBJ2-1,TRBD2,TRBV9,TGTGCCAGCAGCGTAGGACTAGCGCCCAGTGAGCAGTTCTTC,CASSVGLAPSEQFF
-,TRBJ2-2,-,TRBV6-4,TGTGCCAGCAGTGACTCAAAGGGGCTTGACACCGGGGAGCTGTTTTTT,CASSDSKGLDTGELFF
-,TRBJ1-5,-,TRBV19,TGTGCCAGTAGTCCCCTCGATCAGCCCCAGCATTTT,CASSPLDQPQHF
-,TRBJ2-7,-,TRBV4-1,TGCGCCAGCAGCCAAGATAGTTCGCACGAGCAGTACTTC,CASSQDSSHEQYF
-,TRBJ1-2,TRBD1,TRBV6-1,TGTGCCAGCAGTGACACCTCCCGGACAGGGGGCTATGGCTACACCTTC,CASSDTSRTGGYGYTF
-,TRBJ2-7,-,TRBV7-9,TGTGCCAGCAGCTTAACCGGGACTTCCTACGAGCAGTACTTC,CASSLTGTSYEQYF
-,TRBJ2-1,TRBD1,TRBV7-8,TGTGCCAGCAGCTCAACCGGGACAGCCTACAATGAGCAGTTCTTC,CASSSTGTAYNEQFF
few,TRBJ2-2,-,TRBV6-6,TGTGCCAGCAGGGAGACAGGAACAACCGGGGAGCTGTTTTTT,CASRETGTTGELFF
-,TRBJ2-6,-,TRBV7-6,TGTGCCAGCAGCGCTACCGGGGCCAACGTCCTGACTTTC,CASSATGANVLTF
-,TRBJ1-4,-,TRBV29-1,TGCAGCGTAGGCGGTGCAACTAATGAAAAACTGTTTTTT,CSVGGATNEKLFF
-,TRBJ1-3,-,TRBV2,TGTGCCAGCAGTGAGCAGGGGAACACCATATATTTT,CASSEQGNTIYF
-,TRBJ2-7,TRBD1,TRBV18,TGTGCCAGCTCACTCGGCCAGGGGGCGACCTACGAGCAGTACTTC,CASSLGQGATYEQYF
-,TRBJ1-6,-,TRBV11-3,TGTGCCAGCAGCCCACAGGGTCGGCCCTATAATTCACCCCTCCACTTT,CASSPQGRPYNSPLHF
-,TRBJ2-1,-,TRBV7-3,TGTGCCAGCAGCCGTAACCTCCTCATTAACAGGGAAAGCAATGAGCAGTTCTTC,CASSRNLLINRESNEQFF
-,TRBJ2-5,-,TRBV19,TGTGCCAGTACCACAGGGTCCCAAGAGACCCAGTACTTC,CASTTGSQETQYF
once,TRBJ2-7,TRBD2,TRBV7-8,TGTGCCAGCAGCCGGAGCGGGATACAAAACGAGCAGTACTTC,CASSRSGIQNEQYF
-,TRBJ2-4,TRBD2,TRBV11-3,TGTGCCAGCAGCGGCCGGTCACTAGCGGGGCCACTAGCCAAAAACATTCAGTACTTC,CASSGRSLAGPLAKNIQYF
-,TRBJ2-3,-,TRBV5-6,TGTGCCAGCAGCTATCGGCCGTTGAGTCTAGCTAGTACAGATACGCAGTATTTT,CASSYRPLSLASTDTQYF
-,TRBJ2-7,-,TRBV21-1,TGTGCCAGCAGCAAAGTCCCCGGGGGTTCGCAGTACTTC,CASSKVPGGSQYF
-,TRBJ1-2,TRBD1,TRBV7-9,TGTGCCAGCAGCAGCTACAGGGGAGGTAACTATGGCTACACCTTC,CASSSYRGGNYGYTF
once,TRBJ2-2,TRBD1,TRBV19,TGTGCCAGTAAAAAGGACAGGGGGCAGGGCGGGGAGCTGTTTTTT,CASKKDRGQGGELFF
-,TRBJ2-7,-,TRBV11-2,TGTGCCAGCAGCCTCACCTCCCCAGGGATCCACGAGCAGTACTTC,CASSLTSPGIHEQYF
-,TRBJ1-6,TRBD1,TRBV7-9,TGTGCCAGCAGCTTAGAACAGGGGAGTTCACCCCTCCACTTT,CASSLEQGSSPLHF
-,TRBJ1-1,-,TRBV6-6,TGTGCCACCCAAGAGGGAGATCCGAACACTGAAGCTTTCTTT,CATQEGDPNTEAFF
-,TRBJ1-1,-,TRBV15,TGTGCCACCAGCAGAGACAGAAACACTGAAGCTTTCTTT,CATSRDRNTEAFF
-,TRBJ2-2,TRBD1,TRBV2,TGTGCCAGCAGCGGGACAGGGGGGAACACCGGGGAGCTGTTTTTT,CASSGTGGNTGELFF
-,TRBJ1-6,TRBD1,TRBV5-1,TGCGCCAGCAGTTCCGACAGGGGCAATAATTCACCCCTCCACTTT,CASSSDRGNNSPLHF
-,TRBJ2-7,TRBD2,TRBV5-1,TGCGCCAGCAGCTTGGAAGCGGGAGCCTTCTACGAGCAGTACTTC,CASSLEAGAFYEQYF
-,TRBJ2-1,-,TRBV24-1,TGTGCCACCAGTGATTTTAACAACAATGAGCAGTTCTTC,CATSDFNNNEQFF
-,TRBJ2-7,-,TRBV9,TGTGCCAGCAGCGTAGCTATACTATCTGAGGAGCAGTACTTC,CASSVAILSEEQYF
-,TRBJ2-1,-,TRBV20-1,TGCAGTGCTAGTTTCGGCAATGAGCAGTTCTTC,CSASFGNEQFF
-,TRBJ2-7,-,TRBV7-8,TGTGCCAGCAGCCCGGGGGGCGTTTACGAGCAGTACTTC,CASSPGGVYEQYF
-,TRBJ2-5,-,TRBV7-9,TGTGCCAGCAGCTTAGTGATGACTAAGTTTATTGGTGGGACCCAGTACTTC,CASSLVMTKFIGGTQYF
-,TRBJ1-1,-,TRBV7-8,TGTGCCAGCAGCCCCCGCCAGGGGATGAACACTGAAGCTTTCTTT,CASSPRQGMNTEAFF
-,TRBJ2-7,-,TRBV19,TGTGCCAGTAGTAATCTAATGCAGCAGTACTTC,CASSNLMQQYF
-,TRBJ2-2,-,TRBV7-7,TGTGCTACCTCCCTTCTAAGGAACACCGGGGAGCTGTTTTTT,CATSLLRNTGELFF